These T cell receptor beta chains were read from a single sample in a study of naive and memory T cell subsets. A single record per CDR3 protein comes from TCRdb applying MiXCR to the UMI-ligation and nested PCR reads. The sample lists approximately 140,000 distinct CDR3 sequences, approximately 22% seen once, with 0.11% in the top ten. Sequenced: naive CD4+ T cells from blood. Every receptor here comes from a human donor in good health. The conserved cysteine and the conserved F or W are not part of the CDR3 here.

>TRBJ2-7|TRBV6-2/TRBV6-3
ASGRVGSYEQY
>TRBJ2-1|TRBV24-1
ATGLAGGGDEQF
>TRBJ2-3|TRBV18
ASSPPTTDTQY
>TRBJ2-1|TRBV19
ASIPPGGSYNEQF
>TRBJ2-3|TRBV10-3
ATGEADTQY
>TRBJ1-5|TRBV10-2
ASSERGVQPQH
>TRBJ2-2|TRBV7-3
ASSSNRGTGELF
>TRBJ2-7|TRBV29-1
SAAPGLAGHEQY
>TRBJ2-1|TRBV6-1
ASSFSRTSGYNEQF
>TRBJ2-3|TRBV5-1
ASRRQVSDTQY
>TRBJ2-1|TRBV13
ASSHQTSGRNEQF
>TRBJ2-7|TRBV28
ASSLVPGQNYEQY
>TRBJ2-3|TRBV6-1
ASGRQVAADTQY
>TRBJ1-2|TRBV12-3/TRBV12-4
ASSLERGHYT
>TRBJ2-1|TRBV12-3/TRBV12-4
ATADRNEQF
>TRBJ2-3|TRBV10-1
ASSETGLARTDTQY
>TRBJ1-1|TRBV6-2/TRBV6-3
ASSYYRHDEAF
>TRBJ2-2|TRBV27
ASSLPRLAGEPGELF
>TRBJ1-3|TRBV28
ASSPPQGGSGNTIY
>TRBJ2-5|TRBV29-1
SVELWGLETQY
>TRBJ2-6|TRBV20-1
SARAGTSPSGANVLT
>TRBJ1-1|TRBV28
ASSSPPRAEAF
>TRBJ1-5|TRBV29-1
SVGEGNQPQH
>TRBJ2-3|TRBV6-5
ASSYSDGTDTQY
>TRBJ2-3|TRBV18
ASSRGRSAWTDTQY
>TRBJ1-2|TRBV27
ASSFDRGGCGYT
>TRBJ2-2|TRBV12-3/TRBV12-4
ASSLGGPRGGELF
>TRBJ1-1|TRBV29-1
SATRATNTEAF
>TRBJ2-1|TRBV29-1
SLEGLLADGPSYNEQF
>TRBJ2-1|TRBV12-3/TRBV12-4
ASSPLAGVNEQF
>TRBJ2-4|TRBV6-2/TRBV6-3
ASSEYTNQY
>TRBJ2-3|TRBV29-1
SVHTGRVVPNADTQY
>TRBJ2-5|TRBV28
ASSFGTAQETQY
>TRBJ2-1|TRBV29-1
SVKRPVEQF
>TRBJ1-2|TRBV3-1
ASSQILGNYGYT
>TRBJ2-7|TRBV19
ASSIGGTGSQQY
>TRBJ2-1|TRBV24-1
ATSDRDRGNNEQF
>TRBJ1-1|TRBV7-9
ASSLAPPNTEAF
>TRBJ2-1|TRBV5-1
ASSRAYGLLAGDNEQF
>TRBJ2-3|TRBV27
ASNRAGGAFDTQY